This is a list of T cell receptor beta chains from one sample in a study of blood T cell repertoires in COVID-19. Profiling relied on immunoSEQ multiplex PCR, and the TCRdb table lists in-frame clones only, not all of them. The sample has about 240,000 clones, about 80% seen once. Sequences were obtained from peripheral blood. The source of these receptors is a man under 40 who had recovered from COVID-19. Each CDR3 is given with its conserved first and last residue. D genes are given only for firm matches. Some rows mark clone size as missing; the rest say once, few, many or name a class of expanded clone.

TRBJ1-2 TRBV5-1 NA TRBD1 CASRRETGDGYTF TGCGCCAGCAGGCGAGAGACAGGGGATGGCTACACCTTC
TRBJ2-3 TRBV2 NA NA CASSEATWTDETDTQYF TGTGCCAGCAGTGAAGCTACCTGGACAGATGAAACAGATACGCAGTATTTT
TRBJ2-7 TRBV4-1 NA TRBD1 CASSPGQGVSYEQYF TGCGCCAGCAGCCCGGGACAGGGGGTCTCCTACGAGCAGTACTTC
TRBJ2-3 TRBV10-3 NA TRBD2 CAISETSGEVDTQYF TGTGCCATCAGTGAGACTAGCGGGGAGGTCGATACGCAGTATTTT
TRBJ2-6 TRBV27 NA TRBD1 CASSLSSQGALAGANVLTF TGTGCCAGCAGTTTATCTTCACAGGGGGCCTTAGCTGGGGCCAACGTCCTGACTTTC
TRBJ1-2 TRBV5-5 NA NA CASSLYGGPGEHGYTF TGTGCCAGCAGCTTGTATGGGGGACCAGGGGAGCATGGCTACACCTTC
TRBJ2-5 TRBV7-8 NA NA CASSLAGQGETQYF TGTGCCAGCAGCTTAGCGGGCCAGGGTGAGACCCAGTACTTC
TRBJ1-5 TRBV6-5 few NA CASRQQGKSNQPQHF TGTGCCAGCAGGCAGCAGGGGAAAAGCAATCAGCCCCAGCATTTT
TRBJ2-3 TRBV4-1 once TRBD2 CASSQAGGSDTQYF TGCGCCAGCAGCCAGGCGGGGGGGTCGGATACGCAGTATTTT
TRBJ2-3 TRBV3-1/TRBV3-2 NA TRBD2 CASSEAGGAADTQYF TGTGCCAGCAGCGAAGCGGGGGGCGCTGCCGATACGCAGTATTTT
TRBJ2-1 TRBV5-1 NA NA CASSFSRVDNNEQFF TGCGCCAGCAGCTTTTCCAGGGTGGATAATAATGAGCAGTTCTTC
TRBJ1-2 TRBV5-6 once TRBD1 CASSPRGQGIYGYTF TGTGCCAGCAGCCCAAGGGGACAGGGGATCTATGGCTACACCTTC
TRBJ1-2 TRBV7-2 NA NA CASEPQGTNHYGYTF TGTGCCAGCGAACCACAGGGCACCAACCACTATGGCTACACCTTC
TRBJ2-5 TRBV10-3 NA NA CAISRETRQETQYF TGTGCCATCTCCCGAGAGACTAGACAAGAGACCCAGTACTTC
TRBJ2-1 TRBV7-3 NA NA CASSLSTGSNEQFF TGTGCCAGCAGCTTATCGACAGGCTCCAATGAGCAGTTCTTC
TRBJ2-3 TRBV9 NA NA CASSVEAGGRSTDTQYF TGTGCCAGCAGCGTAGAGGCAGGGGGGCGAAGCACAGATACGCAGTATTTT
TRBJ1-5 TRBV5-1 NA NA CASSLDGEGSQPQHF TGCGCCAGCAGCTTGGACGGGGAGGGCAGTCAGCCCCAGCATTTT
TRBJ2-7 TRBV5-1 NA NA CASSSRGGYEQYF TGCGCCAGCAGCTCCCGGGGAGGCTACGAGCAGTACTTC
TRBJ1-1 TRBV28 NA TRBD1 CASSSLVGAHRTGLNTEAFF TGTGCCAGCAGTTCGTTAGTAGGGGCCCACCGGACAGGGTTGAACACTGAAGCTTTCTTT
TRBJ1-1 TRBV7-9 NA NA CASSLVGGLTEAFF TGTGCCAGCAGCTTAGTTGGTGGGCTGACTGAAGCTTTCTTT
TRBJ1-6 TRBV7-8 NA TRBD1 CASSLGGGGYNSPLHF TGTGCCAGCAGCTTAGGAGGGGGCGGCTATAATTCACCCCTCCACTTT
TRBJ1-2 TRBV7-8 NA TRBD1 CASSPRQGRYGYTF TGTGCCAGCAGCCCTCGACAGGGGCGCTATGGCTACACCTTC
TRBJ2-2 TRBV5-1 NA NA CASSFSGGGATGELFF TGCGCCAGCAGCTTTAGCGGCGGGGGCGCCACCGGGGAGCTGTTTTTT
TRBJ2-1 TRBV5-1 few NA CASRFQGAVYNEQFF TGCGCCAGCAGATTTCAGGGCGCAGTCTACAATGAGCAGTTCTTC
TRBJ1-2 TRBV13 NA NA CASSIGGGNYGYTF TGTGCCAGCAGCATCGGCGGGGGAAATTATGGCTACACCTTC
TRBJ2-3 TRBV7-9 NA TRBD2 CASSLGGGPTDTQYF TGTGCCAGCAGCTTAGGCGGGGGGCCCACAGATACGCAGTATTTT
TRBJ1-1 TRBV10-3 few NA CAIRQREAEAFF TGTGCCATCCGGCAGAGGGAGGCTGAAGCTTTCTTT
TRBJ1-5 TRBV9 NA NA CASSGRDGGGAQHF TGTGCCAGCAGCGGCCGGGACGGCGGGGGAGCCCAGCATTTT
TRBJ1-1 TRBV12-3/TRBV12-4 NA NA CASSRTLNTEAFF TGTGCCAGCAGTCGCACACTAAACACTGAAGCTTTCTTT
TRBJ1-2 TRBV5-1 NA TRBD1 CASSIRPGQKEFRYGYTF TGCGCCAGCAGCATCCGCCCGGGACAGAAAGAGTTCCGCTATGGCTACACCTTC
TRBJ2-5 TRBV11-3 NA NA CASSLNREETQYF TGTGCCAGCAGCTTGAACAGGGAAGAGACCCAGTACTTC
TRBJ2-3 TRBV5-1 NA TRBD2 CASSSGRGGATDTQYF TGCGCCAGCAGCTCCGGCCGCGGGGGGGCCACAGATACGCAGTATTTT
TRBJ2-2 TRBV29-1 NA TRBD1 CSVKTSPGGTGELFF TGCAGCGTCAAAACCTCTCCAGGGGGAACCGGGGAGCTGTTTTTT
TRBJ1-5 TRBV28 NA NA CASSPGRVNQPQHF TGTGCCAGCAGCCCGGGCAGGGTAAATCAGCCCCAGCATTTT